Listed here are 18 T cell receptor beta chains from one sample, sequenced in a study of blood T cell repertoires in COVID-19. Assay: immunoSEQ multiplex PCR; the TCRdb copy retains only in-frame clones and omits some. This table has under 85,000 clones, approximately 85% appearing once. Source material: peripheral blood. These receptors originate from an elderly man with acute or convalescent COVID-19.

The DNA of the CDR3 is TGCGCCAGCAGCCTCCGGACTAGCGGGAGTTTTGAGCAGTTCTTC. It codes for CASSLRTSGSFEQFF. J is TRBJ2-1 and V is TRBV5-1, with 13 bases lining up with TRBD2. The CDR3 is 15 residues long. Germline-derived CDR1 and CDR2 are SGHRS and YFSETQ. The J segment lost 9 bases and the V segment lost 4 bases, leaving 7 bases of the junction unmatched.

The chain carries TRBV30 and TRBJ1-2; D gene unclear. Germline CDR1 and CDR2: GTSNPN and SVGIG (reference sequence). Trimming pared 3 bases from V and 13 bases from J, leaving 15 bases between. CDR3 length: 11 residues. CDR3 region: CAWSAGWAGTF. DNA of the CDR3: TGTGCCTGGAGCGCCGGGTGGGCGGGCACCTTC.

J is TRBJ1-1 and V is TRBV19; TRBD1 agrees at 10 bases. The germline V gene has CDR1 LNHDA and CDR2 SQIVND (reference sequence). This CDR3 is 13 amino acids long. V shed 6 bases, J shed 4 bases, and the junction held 2 bases outside the gene matches. CDR3 sequence reads: CASRGQGFTEAFF. The CDR3, as DNA: TGTGCCAGTAGGGGACAGGGGTTCACTGAAGCTTTCTTT.

This chain uses TRBV29-1 with TRBJ1-5; no clear D. The ends were cut back, 4 bases at V and 1 base at J, with 20 bases in the middle. Germline V lookup: CDR1 SQVTM, CDR2 ANQGSEA. This CDR3 is 17 amino acids long. This CDR3 reads CSVASSYGEGSNQPQHF. The DNA of the CDR3 is TGCAGCGTTGCCTCCTCATATGGCGAGGGAAGCAATCAGCCCCAGCATTTT. The entire variable domain, with the rest obtained from reference TRBV29-1 and TRBJ1-5, is as follows: SAVISQKPSRDICQRGTSLTIQCQVDSQVTMMFWYRQQPGQSLTLIATANQGSEATYESGFVIDKFPISRPNLTFSTLTVSNMSPEDSSIYLCSVASSYGEGSNQPQHFGDGTRLSIL.

CDR3 loop: CASREAGVDTQYF. The CDR3 DNA is TGCGCCAGCAGGGAAGCGGGAGTAGATACGCAGTATTTT. The V call is TRBV4-3, the J call TRBJ2-3; 8 bases match TRBD2. The CDR3 sequence is 13 residues long. J gave up 5 bases and V 6 bases, and 4 bases lay outside the gene matches. Germline V gene sequence: CDR1 LGHNA, CDR2 YSLEER.

This clone showed up just once. This rearrangement joins TRBV9 to TRBJ1-1; D may be TRBD1 (5 bases). Germline assignment: CDR1 SGDLS and CDR2 YYNGEE. There are 15 residues in the CDR3. V lost 0 bases, J lost 3 bases, and 12 bases lay in between. For the CDR3, the DNA is TGTGCCAGCAGCGTAGGGAGGGGTGGGGACACTGAAGCTTTCTTT. Protein: CASSVGRGGDTEAFF.

This clone was observed once. V is TRBV29-1 and J is TRBJ1-1; D is unclear. V was trimmed by 3 bases and J by 5 bases, leaving 7 bases between them. This CDR3 spans 11 amino acids. Germline-derived CDR1 and CDR2 are SQVTM and ANQGSEA. The CDR3 loop reads CSVESRTEAFF. CDR3 coding DNA: TGCAGCGTTGAGTCACGGACTGAAGCTTTCTTT.

The chain employs TRBV12-3 or TRBV12-4 and TRBJ2-1, with D uncertain. This CDR3 spans 12 amino acids. The V end lost 6 bases, the J end lost 7 bases, and 10 bases lay between the germline ends. The CDR3 DNA reads TGTGCCAGCAGCCTGTGGGCAAATGAGCAGTTCTTC. It yields the protein CASSLWANEQFF.

Only one count was recorded for this clone. DNA of the CDR3: TGTGCCAGCAGTCGTAGCTCGGAGACCTCTGGAAACACCATATATTTT. Encoded protein: CASSRSSETSGNTIYF. The chain uses TRBV9 and TRBJ1-3; D call uncertain. The CDR3 contains 16 residues. Trimming pared 5 bases from V and 0 bases from J, leaving 15 bases between. Germline V gene data show CDR1 as SGDLS and CDR2 as YYNGEE. Full variable domain (rest looked up from reference TRBV9 and TRBJ1-3): DSGVTQTPKHLITATGQRVTLRCSPRSGDLSVYWYQQSLDQGLQFLIQYYNGEERAKGNILERFSAQQFPDLHSELNLSSLELGDSALYFCASSRSSETSGNTIYFGEGSWLTVV.

This clone has just a few counts. This rearrangement joins TRBV30 to TRBJ1-3; D not certain. CDR3 length: 13 amino acids. V gave up 8 bases and J gave up 4 bases, with 15 bases separating them. Germline CDR1 is GTSNPN and CDR2 is SVGIG (reference sequence). The CDR3 bases are TGTGCCGCCTACTCGCGGGAGGGAAACACCATATATTTT. It yields the protein CAAYSREGNTIYF.

The chain has TRBV4-2 and TRBJ1-2; 7 bases line up with TRBD1. There are 15 residues in the CDR3. Germline V gene sequence: CDR1 LGHNA, CDR2 YNFKEQ. The V segment lost 3 bases and the J segment 1 base; nucleotides outside the gene matches: 5. DNA for the CDR3: TGTGCCAGCAGCCAGGGACAGTCGCTTAACTATGGCTACACCTTC. Protein sequence: CASSQGQSLNYGYTF.

CDR3 coding DNA: TGTGCCAGTAGTAAGGGGCATAGCAATCAGCCCCAGCATTTT. As protein: CASSKGHSNQPQHF. The V call is TRBV19, the J call TRBJ1-5, with D tentatively TRBD1 (5 bases). Trimming removed 4 bases from V and 0 bases from J, with 7 bases in between. Germline V gives CDR1 LNHDA, CDR2 SQIVND (reference sequence). The CDR3 has 14 residues.

This clone was seen only once. This sequence joins TRBV24-1 and TRBJ2-1; 10 bases line up with TRBD2. The V gene's germline CDR1 is KGHDR and CDR2 SFDVKD. This CDR3 contains 17 residues. The V and J ends lost 4 bases and 0 bases, in that order; junction bases with no gene match: 5. CDR3 sequence (DNA): TGTGCCACCAGTGACGCTAGCGGGGGTCCCTCCTACAATGAGCAGTTCTTC. Amino acid sequence: CATSDASGGPSYNEQFF.

The rearrangement uses TRBV5-8 and TRBJ2-5, with 9 bases fitting TRBD1. Germline V gene lookup returns CDR1 SGHTS and CDR2 YDEGEE. The V segment lost 3 bases and the J segment 5 bases; nucleotides outside the gene matches: 5. The CDR3 consists of 14 residues. The CDR3 loop reads CASSYGTGRETQYF. The CDR3 DNA reads as TGTGCCAGCAGCTACGGGACAGGGCGGGAGACCCAGTACTTC.

CDR3 bases: TGTGCCACCAGGGGAGGGGGGGCGGACGCGAACACCGGGGAGCTGTTTTTT. Its protein product is CATRGGGADANTGELFF. This chain joins TRBV24-1 and TRBJ2-2; a weak D match, TRBD2 (7 bases). Germline V CDR1 and CDR2: KGHDR, SFDVKD. V was shortened by 7 bases and J by 0 bases, with 17 bases between the two germline ends. There are 17 residues in the CDR3.

The CDR3 DNA is TGTGCCAGCAGGGACCAAAGCGGGAGTAGCGGGACCCAGTACTTC. This gives the protein CASRDQSGSSGTQYF. The genes are TRBV2 and TRBJ2-5; 8 bases fit TRBD2. The V segment lost 6 bases and the J segment 7 bases; nucleotides outside the gene matches: 13. CDR3 length equals 15 residues. CDR1 SNHLY and CDR2 FYNNEI come from the germline V gene. The full variable domain, in which reference TRBV2 and TRBJ2-5 provide the parts outside the CDR3, is EPEVTQTPSHQVTQMGQEVILRCVPISNHLYFYWYRQILGQKVEFLVSFYNNEISEKSEIFDDQFSVERPDGSNFTLKIRSTKLEDSAMYFCASRDQSGSSGTQYFGPGTRLLVL.

This clone was observed once. V is TRBV3-1 (or the pseudogene TRBV3-2) and J is TRBJ2-7, with 8 bases identical to TRBD2. With V trimmed by 0 bases and J by 5 bases, 9 bases remained unmatched. The CDR3 has 16 residues. Germline loops: CDR1 LGHDT, CDR2 YNNKEL (reference sequence). CDR3 nucleotide sequence: TGTGCCAGCAGCCAAGATCCGGGCGGGAGGCTCGACGAGCAGTACTTC. Its translation is CASSQDPGGRLDEQYF.

This chain links TRBV5-1 with TRBJ1-5; 7 bases are shared with TRBD1. With V trimmed by 5 bases and J by 6 bases, 11 bases remained unmatched. This CDR3 region has 15 residues. Germline CDR1 is SGHRS and CDR2 is YFSETQ. CDR3 DNA sequence: TGCGCCAGCAGGAAAACAGGGGTTGGCACTCAGCCCCAGCATTTT. It codes for CASRKTGVGTQPQHF. Full variable domain (missing parts from reference TRBV5-1 and TRBJ1-5): KAGVTQTPRYLIKTRGQQVTLSCSPISGHRSVSWYQQTPGQGLQFLFEYFSETQRNKGNFPGRFSGRQFSNSRSEMNVSTLELGDSALYLCASRKTGVGTQPQHFGDGTRLSIL.